This TCR beta chain was observed in a study of blood T cell repertoires in COVID-19. This table comes from immunoSEQ multiplex PCR, and its TCRdb copy is limited to in-frame clones, with some not included. The profile shows 80,000 to 130,000 clones, roughly 85% of them singletons. Trimming took off 4 bases at V and 3 bases at J, with 10 bases between the two ends. The CDR3 is 14 amino acids. Per germline, CDR1 MGHRA and CDR2 YSYEKL. This receptor was identified in a woman aged 50 to 65 who had recovered from COVID-19. Sequencing was done on a sample of PBMCs or T cells enriched from blood (not recorded which). The chain employs TRBV4-1 and TRBJ1-5; no clear D. CDR3 bases: TGCGCCAGCAGCCCCGGGTCCACCAATCAGCCCCAGCATTTT. This encodes CASSPGSTNQPQHF.